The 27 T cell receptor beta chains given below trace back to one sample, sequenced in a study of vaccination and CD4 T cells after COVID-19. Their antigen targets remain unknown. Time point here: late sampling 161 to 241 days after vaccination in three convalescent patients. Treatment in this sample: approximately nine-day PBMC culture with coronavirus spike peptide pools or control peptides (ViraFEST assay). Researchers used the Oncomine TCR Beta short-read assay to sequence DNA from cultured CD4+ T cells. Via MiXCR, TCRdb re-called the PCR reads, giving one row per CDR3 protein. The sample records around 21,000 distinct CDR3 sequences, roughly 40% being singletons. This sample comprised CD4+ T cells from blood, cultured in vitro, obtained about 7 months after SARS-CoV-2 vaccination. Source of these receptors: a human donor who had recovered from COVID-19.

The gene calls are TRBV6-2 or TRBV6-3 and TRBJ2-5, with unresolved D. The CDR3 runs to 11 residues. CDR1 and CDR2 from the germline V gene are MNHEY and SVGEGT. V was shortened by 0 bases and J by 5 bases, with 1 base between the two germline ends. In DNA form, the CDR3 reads TGTGCCAGCAGTTACTCGGAGACCCAGTACTTC. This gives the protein CASSYSETQYF.

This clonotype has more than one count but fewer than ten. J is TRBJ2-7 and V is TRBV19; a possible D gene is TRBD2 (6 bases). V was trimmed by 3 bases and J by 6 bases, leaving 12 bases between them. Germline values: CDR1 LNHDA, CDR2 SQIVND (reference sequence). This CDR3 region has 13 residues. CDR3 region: CASSMSRGGEQYF. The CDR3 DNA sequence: TGTGCCAGTAGTATGTCGAGGGGAGGCGAGCAGTACTTC.

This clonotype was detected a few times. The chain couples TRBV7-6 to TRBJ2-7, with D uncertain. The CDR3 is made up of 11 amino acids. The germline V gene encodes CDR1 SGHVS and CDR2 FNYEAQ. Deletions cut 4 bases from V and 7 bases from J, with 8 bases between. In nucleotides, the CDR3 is TGTGCCAGCAGCTCTTCCTGGGAGCAGTACTTC. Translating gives CASSSSWEQYF.

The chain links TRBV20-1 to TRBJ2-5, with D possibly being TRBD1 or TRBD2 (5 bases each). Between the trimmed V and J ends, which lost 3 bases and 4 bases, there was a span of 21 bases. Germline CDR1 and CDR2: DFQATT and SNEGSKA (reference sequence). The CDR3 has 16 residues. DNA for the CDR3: TGCAGTGCTAGGCCCCACGAAAAGAGGGGACCAGAGACCCAGTACTTC. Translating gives CSARPHEKRGPETQYF.

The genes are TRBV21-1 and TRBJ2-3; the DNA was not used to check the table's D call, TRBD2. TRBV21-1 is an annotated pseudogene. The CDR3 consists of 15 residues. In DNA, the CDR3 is TGTGCCAGCAGCAATCCTAGCGGATCCACAAATACGCAGTATTTT. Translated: CASSNPSGSTNTQYF.

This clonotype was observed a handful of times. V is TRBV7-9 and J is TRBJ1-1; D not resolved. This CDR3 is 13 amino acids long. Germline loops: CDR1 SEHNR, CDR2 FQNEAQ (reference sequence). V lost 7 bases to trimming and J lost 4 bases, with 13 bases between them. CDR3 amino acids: CASKEGDVTEAFF. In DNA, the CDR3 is TGTGCCAGCAAGGAGGGTGATGTCACTGAAGCTTTCTTT. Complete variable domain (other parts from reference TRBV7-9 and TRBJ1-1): DTGVSQNPRHKITKRGQNVTFRCDPISEHNRLYWYRQTLGQGPEFLTYFQNEAQLEKSRLLSDRFSAERPKGSFSTLEIQRTEQGDSAMYLCASKEGDVTEAFFGQGTRLTVV.

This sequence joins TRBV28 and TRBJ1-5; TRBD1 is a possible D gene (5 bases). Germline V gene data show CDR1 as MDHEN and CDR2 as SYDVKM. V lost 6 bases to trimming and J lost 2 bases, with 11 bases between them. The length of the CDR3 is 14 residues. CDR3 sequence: CASRRMGGNQPQHF. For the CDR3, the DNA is TGTGCCAGCAGGCGGATGGGGGGCAATCAGCCCCAGCATTTT. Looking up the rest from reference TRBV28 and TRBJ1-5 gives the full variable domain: DVKVTQSSRYLVKRTGEKVFLECVQDMDHENMFWYRQDPGLGLRLIYFSYDVKMKEKGDIPEGYSVSREKKERFSLILESASTNQTSMYLCASRRMGGNQPQHFGDGTRLSIL.

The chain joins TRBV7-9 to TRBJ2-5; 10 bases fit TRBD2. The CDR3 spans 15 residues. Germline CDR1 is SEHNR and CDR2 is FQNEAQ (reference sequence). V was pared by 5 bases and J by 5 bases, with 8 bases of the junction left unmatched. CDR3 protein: CASSPSSGSFETQYF. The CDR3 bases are TGTGCCAGCAGCCCATCTAGCGGGAGCTTCGAGACCCAGTACTTC.

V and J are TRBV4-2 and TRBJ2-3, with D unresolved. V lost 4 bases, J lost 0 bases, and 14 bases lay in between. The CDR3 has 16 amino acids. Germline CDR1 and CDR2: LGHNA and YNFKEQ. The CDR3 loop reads CASSRMATSSTDTQYF. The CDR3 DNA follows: TGTGCCAGCAGCCGAATGGCGACCTCTAGCACAGATACGCAGTATTTT.

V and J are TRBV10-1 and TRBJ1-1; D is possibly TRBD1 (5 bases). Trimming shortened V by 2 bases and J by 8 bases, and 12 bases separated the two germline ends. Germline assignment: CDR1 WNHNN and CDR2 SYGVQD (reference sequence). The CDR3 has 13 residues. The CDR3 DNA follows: TGCGCCAGCAGTGAGGCAGGGCTAACCGAAGCTTTCTTT. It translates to CASSEAGLTEAFF.

CDR3: CASSLPPRGGTEAFF. CDR3 in DNA: TGTGCCAGCAGCTTACCGCCCAGGGGGGGGACTGAAGCTTTCTTT. The rearrangement links TRBV7-9 to TRBJ1-1; 7 positions agree with TRBD1. Germline trimming cut 2 bases from V and 5 bases from J; bases unmatched to any gene: 8. The CDR3 spans 15 residues. CDR1 SEHNR and CDR2 FQNEAQ come from the germline V gene (reference sequence).

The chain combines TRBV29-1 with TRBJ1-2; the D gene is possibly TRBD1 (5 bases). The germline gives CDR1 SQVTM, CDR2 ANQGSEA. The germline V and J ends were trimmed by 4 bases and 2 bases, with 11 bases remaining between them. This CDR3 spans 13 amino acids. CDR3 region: CSVGTTLNYGYTF. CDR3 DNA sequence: TGCAGCGTTGGGACAACCCTCAACTATGGCTACACCTTC.

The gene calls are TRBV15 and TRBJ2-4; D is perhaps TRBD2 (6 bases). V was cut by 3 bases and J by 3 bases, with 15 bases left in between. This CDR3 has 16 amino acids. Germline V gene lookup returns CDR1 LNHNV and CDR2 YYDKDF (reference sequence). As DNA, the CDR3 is TGTGCCACCAGCAGTGAGAGGGAGGCGGTCAAAAACATTCAGTACTTC. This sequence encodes CATSSEREAVKNIQYF. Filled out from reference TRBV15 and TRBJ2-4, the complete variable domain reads DAMVIQNPRYQVTQFGKPVTLSCSQTLNHNVMYWYQQKSSQAPKLLFHYYDKDFNNEADTPDNFQSRRPNTSFCFLDIRSPGLGDTAMYLCATSSEREAVKNIQYFGAGTRLSVL.

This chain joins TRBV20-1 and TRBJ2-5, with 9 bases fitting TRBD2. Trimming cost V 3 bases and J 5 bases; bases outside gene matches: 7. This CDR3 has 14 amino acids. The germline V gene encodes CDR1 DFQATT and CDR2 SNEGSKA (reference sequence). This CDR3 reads CSARVAGGAETQYF. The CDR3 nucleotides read TGCAGTGCTAGGGTGGCGGGAGGGGCGGAGACCCAGTACTTC.

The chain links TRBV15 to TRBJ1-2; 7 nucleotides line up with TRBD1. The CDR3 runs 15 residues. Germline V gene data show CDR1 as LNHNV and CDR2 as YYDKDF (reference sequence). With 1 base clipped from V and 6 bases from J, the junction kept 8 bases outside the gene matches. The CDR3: CATSRAQGGVNGYTF. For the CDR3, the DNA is TGTGCCACCAGCAGAGCCCAGGGGGGTGTGAATGGCTACACCTTC.

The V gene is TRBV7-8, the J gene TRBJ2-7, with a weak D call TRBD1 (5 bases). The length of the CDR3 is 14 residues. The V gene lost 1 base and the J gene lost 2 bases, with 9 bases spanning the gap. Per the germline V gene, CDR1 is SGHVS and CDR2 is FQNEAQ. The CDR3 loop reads CASSLEAGPYEQYF. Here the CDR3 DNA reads TGTGCCAGCAGCTTAGAGGCAGGGCCCTACGAGCAGTACTTC. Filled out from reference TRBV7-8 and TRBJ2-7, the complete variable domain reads GAGVSQSPRYKVAKRGQDVALRCDPISGHVSLFWYQQALGQGPEFLTYFQNEAQLDKSGLPSDRFFAERPEGSVSTLKIQRTQQEDSAVYLCASSLEAGPYEQYFGPGTRLTVT.

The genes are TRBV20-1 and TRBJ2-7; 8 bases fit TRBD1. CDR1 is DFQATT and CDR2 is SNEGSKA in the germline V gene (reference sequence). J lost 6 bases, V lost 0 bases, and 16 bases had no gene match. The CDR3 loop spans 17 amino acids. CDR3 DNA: TGCAGTGCTAGAGAAGGACAGGGAATCATTTCGGTATCCGAGCAGTACTTC. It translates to CSAREGQGIISVSEQYF.

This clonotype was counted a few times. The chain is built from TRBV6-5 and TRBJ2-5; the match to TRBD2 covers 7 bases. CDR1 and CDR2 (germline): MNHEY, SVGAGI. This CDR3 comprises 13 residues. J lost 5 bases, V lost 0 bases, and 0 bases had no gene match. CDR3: CASSYSGGETQYF. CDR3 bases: TGTGCCAGCAGTTACTCGGGAGGGGAGACCCAGTACTTC.

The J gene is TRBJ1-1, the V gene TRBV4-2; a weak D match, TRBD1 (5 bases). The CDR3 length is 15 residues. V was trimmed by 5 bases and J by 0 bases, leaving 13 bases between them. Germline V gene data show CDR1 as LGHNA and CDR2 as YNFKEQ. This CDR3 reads CASSGGAGLNTEAFF. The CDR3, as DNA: TGTGCCAGCAGCGGCGGGGCAGGGTTGAACACTGAAGCTTTCTTT.

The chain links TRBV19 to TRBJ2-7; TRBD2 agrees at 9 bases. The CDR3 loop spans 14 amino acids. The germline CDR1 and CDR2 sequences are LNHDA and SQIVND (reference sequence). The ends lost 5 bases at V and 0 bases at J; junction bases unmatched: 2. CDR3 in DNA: TGTGCCAGTAGTGAGACTAGCGGCTCCTACGAGCAGTACTTC. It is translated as CASSETSGSYEQYF.

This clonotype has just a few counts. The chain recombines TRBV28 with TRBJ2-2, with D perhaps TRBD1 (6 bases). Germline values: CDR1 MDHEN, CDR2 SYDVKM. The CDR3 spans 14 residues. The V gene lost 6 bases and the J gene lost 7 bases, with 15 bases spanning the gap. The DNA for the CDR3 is TGTGCCAGCAGCCCCCAGGGGTGGGGCGGGGAGCTGTTTTTT. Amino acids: CASSPQGWGGELFF.

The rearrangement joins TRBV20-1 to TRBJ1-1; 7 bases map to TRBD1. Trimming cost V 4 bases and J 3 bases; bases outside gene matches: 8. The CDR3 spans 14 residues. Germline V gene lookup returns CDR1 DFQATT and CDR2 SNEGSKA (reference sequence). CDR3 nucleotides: TGCAGTGCTACCTCGGGACAGCGGGACACTGAAGCTTTCTTT. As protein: CSATSGQRDTEAFF.

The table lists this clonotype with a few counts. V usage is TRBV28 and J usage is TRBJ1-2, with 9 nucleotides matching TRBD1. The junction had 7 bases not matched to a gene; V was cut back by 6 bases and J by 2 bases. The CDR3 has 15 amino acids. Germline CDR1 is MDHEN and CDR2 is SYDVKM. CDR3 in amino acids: CASRTGTGINYGYTF. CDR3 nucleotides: TGTGCCAGCAGGACCGGGACAGGGATAAACTATGGCTACACCTTC.

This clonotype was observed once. The CDR3 spells CSADPGTRTYNEQFF. The CDR3 coding sequence is TGCAGTGCTGACCCCGGGACTAGAACCTACAATGAGCAGTTCTTC. The chain combines TRBV20-1 with TRBJ2-1, with 8 bases that match TRBD2. V was clipped by 5 bases and J by 2 bases; unmatched bases: 8. Per germline, CDR1 DFQATT and CDR2 SNEGSKA (reference sequence). This CDR3 is 15 amino acids long.

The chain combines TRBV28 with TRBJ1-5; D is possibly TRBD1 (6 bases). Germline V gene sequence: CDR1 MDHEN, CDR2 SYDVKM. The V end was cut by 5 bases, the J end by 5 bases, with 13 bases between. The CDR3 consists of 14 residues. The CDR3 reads CASSAGHNHQPQHF. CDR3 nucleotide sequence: TGTGCCAGCAGTGCGGGACACAACCATCAGCCCCAGCATTTT.

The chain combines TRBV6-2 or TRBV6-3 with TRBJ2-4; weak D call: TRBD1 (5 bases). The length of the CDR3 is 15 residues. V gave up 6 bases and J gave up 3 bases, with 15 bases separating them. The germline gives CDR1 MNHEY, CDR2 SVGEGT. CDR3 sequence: CASSPWGRGKNIQYF. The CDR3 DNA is TGTGCCAGCAGCCCCTGGGGAAGGGGCAAAAACATTCAGTACTTC.

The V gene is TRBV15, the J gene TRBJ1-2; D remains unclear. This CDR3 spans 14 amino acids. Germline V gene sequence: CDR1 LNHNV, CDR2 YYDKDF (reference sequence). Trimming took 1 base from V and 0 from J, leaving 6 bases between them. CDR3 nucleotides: TGTGCCACCAGCAGAGCCCTACCTAACTATGGCTACACCTTC. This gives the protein CATSRALPNYGYTF.